These 15 T cell receptor beta chains were all obtained from the same sample, sequenced in a study of PD-1 blockade in mismatch repair-deficient tumors. Clones were read by immunoSEQ multiplex PCR, and TCRdb kept only the in-frame ones, dropping some. The repertoire consists of about 19,000 clones, with more than 65% occurring once and the leading ten covering approximately 1.3%. Sequences were derived from PBMCs, sampled 52 weeks after starting pembrolizumab. The receptors were gathered from an adult with mismatch repair-deficient cancer.

The chain combines TRBV18 with TRBJ1-4; 7 bases are shared with TRBD1. The junction had 5 bases not matched to a gene; V was cut back by 4 bases and J by 6 bases. The germline V gene has CDR1 KGHSH and CDR2 LQKENI. This CDR3 is 14 amino acids long. In DNA form, the CDR3 reads TGTGCCAGCTCACAGGGGGCCCTAGATGAAAAACTGTTTTTT. The encoded protein is CASSQGALDEKLFF.

The chain combines TRBV6-1 with TRBJ1-6, with 7 positions matching TRBD1. The CDR3 runs 14 residues. From germline, CDR1 is MNHNS and CDR2 SASEGT. J gave up 7 bases and V 2 bases, and 2 bases lay outside the gene matches. The CDR3 spells CASSEWDSNSPLHF. The CDR3 coding sequence is TGTGCCAGCAGTGAATGGGACAGCAATTCACCCCTCCACTTT.

The rearrangement joins TRBV27 to TRBJ2-7; no definite D call. Per the germline V gene, CDR1 is MNHEY and CDR2 is SMNVEV (reference sequence). V dropped 3 bases and J dropped 2 bases, with 17 bases sitting between them. The CDR3 has 16 residues. CDR3 DNA sequence: TGTGCCAGCAGTTTTTCTGCCTACGGGTTAACCTACGAGCAGTACTTC. Protein sequence: CASSFSAYGLTYEQYF.

This chain connects TRBV6-1 to TRBJ2-5; 7 bases fit TRBD2. Germline assignment: CDR1 MNHNS and CDR2 SASEGT. The CDR3 runs 14 residues. Trimming removed 3 bases from V and 6 bases from J; junction bases left unmatched: 7. CDR3 sequence reads: CASSESGRLKTQYF. CDR3 DNA sequence: TGTGCCAGCAGTGAGTCCGGGAGGCTAAAGACCCAGTACTTC.

The chain is built from TRBV7-9 and TRBJ1-4, with 7 nucleotides matching TRBD1. The junction had 14 bases not matched to a gene; V was cut back by 5 bases and J by 2 bases. The CDR3 sequence is 18 residues long. Germline V lookup: CDR1 SEHNR, CDR2 FQNEAQ (reference sequence). The CDR3 bases are TGTGCCAGCAGCCCAACACCCGACAGGGTAGGCACTAATGAAAAACTGTTTTTT. Protein product: CASSPTPDRVGTNEKLFF. The full variable domain, with the rest looked up from reference TRBV7-9 and TRBJ1-4, is DTGVSQNPRHKITKRGQNVTFRCDPISEHNRLYWYRQTLGQGPEFLTYFQNEAQLEKSRLLSDRFSAERPKGSFSTLEIQRTEQGDSAMYLCASSPTPDRVGTNEKLFFGSGTQLSVL.

The chain joins TRBV2 to TRBJ2-3; D might be TRBD1 (5 bases). Trimming pared 8 bases from V and 1 base from J, leaving 16 bases between. CDR1 and CDR2 (germline): SNHLY, FYNNEI. CDR3 size: 15 residues. The CDR3 reads CASAWGSFGTDTQYF. The DNA for the CDR3 is TGTGCCAGCGCCTGGGGCTCTTTTGGCACAGATACGCAGTATTTT.

This sequence joins TRBV5-1 and TRBJ2-3, with D perhaps TRBD2 (5 bases). Germline CDR1 reads SGHRS; CDR2 reads YFSETQ. The CDR3 length is 14 residues. V was trimmed by 4 bases and J by 0 bases, leaving 9 bases between them. The CDR3 spells CASSPWTSTDTQYF. The CDR3 nucleotides are TGCGCCAGCAGCCCATGGACTAGCACAGATACGCAGTATTTT. Looking up the rest from reference TRBV5-1 and TRBJ2-3 gives the full variable domain: KAGVTQTPRYLIKTRGQQVTLSCSPISGHRSVSWYQQTPGQGLQFLFEYFSETQRNKGNFPGRFSGRQFSNSRSEMNVSTLELGDSALYLCASSPWTSTDTQYFGPGTRLTVL.

The chain combines TRBV7-9 with TRBJ1-5; D unclear. The CDR3 spans 15 residues. Germline values: CDR1 SEHNR, CDR2 FQNEAQ (reference sequence). Trimming removed 5 bases from V and 7 bases from J, with 18 bases in between. The DNA of the CDR3 is TGTGCCAGCAGCCCGGAAGGCAGAAGGGAGCAGCCCCAGCATTTT. Its translation: CASSPEGRREQPQHF.

The rearrangement uses TRBV5-1 and TRBJ2-7, with TRBD2 identical over 11 bases. CDR1 and CDR2 (germline): SGHRS, YFSETQ. The CDR3 extends over 15 amino acids. The V segment lost 1 base and the J segment 3 bases; nucleotides outside the gene matches: 3. The CDR3 DNA follows: TGCGCCAGCAGCTTGACTAGCGGGAGTTACTACGAGCAGTACTTC. Its protein is CASSLTSGSYYEQYF. Using reference TRBV5-1 and TRBJ2-7 for the parts outside the CDR3, the full variable domain is KAGVTQTPRYLIKTRGQQVTLSCSPISGHRSVSWYQQTPGQGLQFLFEYFSETQRNKGNFPGRFSGRQFSNSRSEMNVSTLELGDSALYLCASSLTSGSYYEQYFGPGTRLTVT.

The V and J genes are TRBV29-1 and TRBJ2-2; D gene ambiguous. Trimming took off 1 base at V and 0 bases at J, with 6 bases between the two ends. This CDR3 spans 14 amino acids. Germline V gives CDR1 SQVTM, CDR2 ANQGSEA. This CDR3 reads CSVEGQSNTGELFF. For the CDR3, the DNA is TGCAGCGTTGAAGGGCAGTCGAACACCGGGGAGCTGTTTTTT.

CDR3 sequence reads: CASRRGAPTGELFF. The CDR3 DNA follows: TGTGCCAGCAGACGGGGGGCACCGACCGGGGAGCTGTTTTTT. The rearrangement links TRBV6-1 to TRBJ2-2, with D possibly being TRBD2 (7 bases). The germline V gene has CDR1 MNHNS and CDR2 SASEGT. Between the trimmed V and J ends, which lost 6 bases and 5 bases, there was a span of 13 bases. This CDR3 is built from 14 residues.

This chain links TRBV18 with TRBJ1-5; no reliable D call. V was cut by 4 bases and J by 0 bases, with 13 bases left in between. This CDR3 is 16 amino acids long. CDR1 is KGHSH and CDR2 is LQKENI in the germline V gene. The CDR3 DNA reads as TGTGCCAGCTCACGAGGGCCGGGAGATAGCAATCAGCCCCAGCATTTT. Translated, it gives CASSRGPGDSNQPQHF.

The rearrangement uses TRBV28 and TRBJ2-2; no clear D. This CDR3 spans 15 amino acids. Germline loops: CDR1 MDHEN, CDR2 SYDVKM. V lost 5 bases, J lost 6 bases, and 16 bases lay in between. The chain's CDR3 is CASSPPSRISGELFF. The DNA of the CDR3 is TGTGCCAGCAGTCCACCCAGCAGGATATCCGGGGAGCTGTTTTTT.

The chain combines TRBV28 with TRBJ2-1, with 7 bases identical to TRBD1. The CDR3 consists of 15 residues. The ends lost 7 bases at V and 0 bases at J; junction bases unmatched: 6. Germline V lookup: CDR1 MDHEN, CDR2 SYDVKM. The CDR3 region is CASTRQGASYNEQFF. As DNA, the CDR3 is TGTGCCAGCACCAGACAGGGTGCCTCCTACAATGAGCAGTTCTTC.

This clone was picked up a small number of times. This chain uses TRBV19 with TRBJ2-7; D uncertain. This CDR3 is 15 amino acids long. V was pared by 3 bases and J by 1 base, with 13 bases between. Germline V lookup: CDR1 LNHDA, CDR2 SQIVND (reference sequence). In nucleotides, the CDR3 is TGTGCCAGTAGTATGATAGGCGACAAATCCTACGAGCAGTACTTC. Protein product: CASSMIGDKSYEQYF.